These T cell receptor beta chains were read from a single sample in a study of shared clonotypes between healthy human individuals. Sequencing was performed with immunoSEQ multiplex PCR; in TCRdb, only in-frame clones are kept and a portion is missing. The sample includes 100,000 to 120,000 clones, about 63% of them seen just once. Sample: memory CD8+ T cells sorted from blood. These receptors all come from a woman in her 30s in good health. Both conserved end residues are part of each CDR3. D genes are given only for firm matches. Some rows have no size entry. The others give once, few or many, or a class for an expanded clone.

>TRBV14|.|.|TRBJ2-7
CASSQLRLGRQYF
TGTGCCAGCAGCCAACTTAGACTAGGACGGCAGTACTTC
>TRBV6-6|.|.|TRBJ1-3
CASSYWQSSGNTIYF
TGTGCCAGCAGTTACTGGCAGTCCTCTGGAAACACCATATATTTT
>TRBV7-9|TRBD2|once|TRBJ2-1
CASADSGSPNGEQFF
TGTGCCAGCGCGGATAGCGGGAGCCCTAACGGGGAGCAGTTCTTC
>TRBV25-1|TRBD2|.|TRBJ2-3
CASSGRTSGLHTDTQYF
TGTGCCAGCAGTGGACGGACTAGCGGACTCCACACAGATACGCAGTATTTT
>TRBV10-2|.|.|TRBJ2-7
CASSEGGHEQYF
TGCGCCAGCAGTGAGGGGGGCCACGAGCAGTACTTC
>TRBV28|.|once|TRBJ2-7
CASRNGVSYEQYF
TGTGCCAGTCGCAACGGGGTATCCTACGAGCAGTACTTC
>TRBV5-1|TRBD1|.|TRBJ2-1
CASSLPQGAFYNEQFF
TGCGCCAGCAGCTTACCACAGGGGGCATTCTACAATGAGCAGTTCTTC
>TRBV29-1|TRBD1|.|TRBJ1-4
CSVMTGGAEKLFF
TGCAGCGTAATGACAGGGGGCGCGGAAAAACTGTTTTTT
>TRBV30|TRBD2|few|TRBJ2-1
CAWSVTAGGYNEQFF
TGTGCCTGGAGTGTAACAGCGGGAGGGTACAATGAGCAGTTCTTC
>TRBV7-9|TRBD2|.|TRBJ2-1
CASSSSLAGGDQYNEQFF
TGTGCCAGCAGCTCGTCCCTAGCGGGAGGTGATCAGTACAATGAGCAGTTCTTC
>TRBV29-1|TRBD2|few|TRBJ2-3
CSVERIHRGRGGRAPPDTQYF
TGCAGCGTTGAAAGAATCCACAGAGGGCGCGGCGGGAGGGCCCCGCCAGATACGCAGTATTTT
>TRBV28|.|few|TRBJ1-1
CASSFSRLMNTEAFF
TGTGCCAGCAGTTTTTCAAGACTCATGAACACTGAAGCTTTCTTT
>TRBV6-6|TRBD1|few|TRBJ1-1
CASSLEGGAETEAFF
TGTGCCAGCAGCTTAGAAGGGGGCGCGGAGACTGAAGCTTTCTTT
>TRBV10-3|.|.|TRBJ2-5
CAIRTDLQETQYF
TGTGCCATCAGGACAGATCTTCAAGAGACCCAGTACTTC
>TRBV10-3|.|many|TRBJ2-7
CAIRKGDYEQYF
TGTGCCATCAGAAAGGGGGACTACGAGCAGTACTTC
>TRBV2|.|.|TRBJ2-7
CASSNSGTWSFYEQYF
TGTGCCAGCAGTAACTCCGGGACATGGTCGTTCTACGAGCAGTACTTC
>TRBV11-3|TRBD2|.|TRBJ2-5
CASSLMPSGEETQYF
TGTGCCAGCAGCTTAATGCCTAGCGGGGAAGAGACCCAGTACTTC
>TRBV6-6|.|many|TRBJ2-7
CASSYSAGSSYEQYF
TGTGCCAGCAGTTACTCTGCAGGGAGCTCCTACGAGCAGTACTTC
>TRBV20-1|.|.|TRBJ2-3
CSARFSDTQYF
TGCAGTGCTAGATTTTCAGATACGCAGTATTTT
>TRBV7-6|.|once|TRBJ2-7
CASSQWWEHGEQYF
TGTGCCAGCAGCCAGTGGTGGGAGCATGGGGAGCAGTACTTC